Each of the 24 T cell receptor beta chains below was sequenced from the same sample in a study of T-cell reconstitution after alpha-beta-depleted transplantation in children (dated by TCRdb to 2016 to 2018). Library generation was performed with PCR. The listed sequencing device is Illumina HiSeq 2500. TCR library preparation used molecular barcoding, with unique molecular identifiers applied to normalize quantification of the TCRbeta repertoire. TCRdb redid the processing of the public reads, applying fastp at Q25 and MiXCR, and retained in-frame beta chains. Every distinct CDR3 protein forms one entry, paired with its most common genes and DNA. The sample profile shows roughly 350,000 distinct CDR3 sequences; 15% to 20% of them were found once. The top ten constitute roughly 40% of the sample. Reading the label with the study, this specimen's treatment or condition is: allogeneic hematopoietic cell transplantation with graft depleted of TCRalphabeta T cells and CD19 B cells.

This sample comprised PBMCs, mostly from graft donor cells, obtained 360 days after TCRalphabeta/CD19-depleted stem cell transplant. The receptor source for this set is a male patient between 2 and 15 years old who had a stem cell transplant for acute lymphoblastic leukemia, so the T cells may come from the graft donor.

This clonotype was recorded a few times. The DNA of the CDR3 is TGTGCCAGCAGCGGGACAGCGTCTGAAGCTTTCTTT. Its protein is CASSGTASEAFF. The chain recombines TRBV27 with TRBJ1-1, with 7 bases that match TRBD1. The CDR3 sequence is 12 residues long. Unmatched junction bases numbered 4, after V lost 6 bases and J lost 6 bases. Looked up from germline, CDR1 is MNHEY and CDR2 is SMNVEV (reference sequence).

J is TRBJ2-1 and V is TRBV4-3; 8 bases map to TRBD2. Germline V gives CDR1 LGHNA, CDR2 YSLEER. The CDR3 runs 20 residues. V lost 0 bases to trimming and J lost 1 base; unmatched junction nucleotides: 14. In nucleotides, the CDR3 is TGCGCCAGCAGCCAAGATCTGAACTTAGCGGGACTAGTATCCTACAATGAGCAGTTCTTC. It translates to CASSQDLNLAGLVSYNEQFF.

The genes are TRBV29-1 and TRBJ2-1, with TRBD2 matching 7 bases. The CDR3 loop spans 15 amino acids. Germline assignment: CDR1 SQVTM and CDR2 ANQGSEA. Unmatched junction bases numbered 7, after V lost 0 bases and J lost 5 bases. The CDR3 region has the DNA TGCAGCGTTGAAGATTCTTGGGGGGGAGACAATGAGCAGTTCTTC. It encodes CSVEDSWGGDNEQFF.

This clonotype showed up just a few times. This sequence joins TRBV15 and TRBJ2-7, with D possibly TRBD1 on 5 matching bases. With 2 bases removed from V and 0 bases from J, the gap between germline ends came to 11 bases. This CDR3 region has 15 residues. The V gene's germline CDR1 is LNHNV and CDR2 YYDKDF (reference sequence). The CDR3, as DNA: TGTGCCACCAGCAGAAGGGCAGGGAACTCCTACGAGCAGTACTTC. Translated: CATSRRAGNSYEQYF.

The sample holds many counts of this clonotype. The rearrangement links TRBV4-3 to TRBJ2-7, with D tentatively TRBD1 (6 bases). This CDR3 spans 17 amino acids. V lost 0 bases, J lost 2 bases, and 17 bases lay in between. In germline, CDR1 is LGHNA, CDR2 YSLEER. This CDR3 is CASSQEVAGESPYEQYF. DNA of the CDR3: TGCGCCAGCAGCCAAGAGGTGGCAGGGGAAAGCCCCTACGAGCAGTACTTC.

The chain links TRBV20-1 to TRBJ2-5; D gene ambiguous. Germline loops: CDR1 DFQATT, CDR2 SNEGSKA (reference sequence). The V and J ends lost 6 bases and 4 bases respectively, with 9 bases between them. CDR3 length: 11 residues. Written as DNA, the CDR3 is TGCAGTGCCCAGAGTTCAGAGACCCAGTACTTC. As protein: CSAQSSETQYF.

The rearrangement joins TRBV5-5 to TRBJ1-2; TRBD1 matches 8 bases. Germline CDR1 reads SGHKS; CDR2 reads YYEKEE (reference sequence). The CDR3 length is 14 residues. Trimming removed 4 bases from V and 2 bases from J; junction bases left unmatched: 4. The chain's CDR3 is CASSPYRGNYGYTF. DNA for the CDR3: TGTGCCAGCAGCCCGTACAGGGGGAACTATGGCTACACCTTC.

This rearrangement joins TRBV5-1 to TRBJ2-5; 12 bases map to TRBD2. This CDR3 spans 15 amino acids. Per germline, CDR1 SGHRS and CDR2 YFSETQ. Trimming removed 4 bases from V and 1 base from J; junction bases left unmatched: 2. Written as DNA, the CDR3 is TGCGCCAGCAGCCCGGGACTAGCGGGCCAAGAGACCCAGTACTTC. Amino acids: CASSPGLAGQETQYF. The variable domain in full, with the rest retrieved from reference TRBV5-1 and TRBJ2-5, is KAGVTQTPRYLIKTRGQQVTLSCSPISGHRSVSWYQQTPGQGLQFLFEYFSETQRNKGNFPGRFSGRQFSNSRSEMNVSTLELGDSALYLCASSPGLAGQETQYFGPGTRLLVL.

This clonotype appeared a few times. This rearrangement joins TRBV20-1 to TRBJ2-5, with 8 bases that match TRBD1. V lost 2 bases, J lost 6 bases, and 8 bases stayed unmatched. The CDR3 extends over 14 amino acids. Germline V CDR1 and CDR2: DFQATT, SNEGSKA (reference sequence). CDR3 bases: TGCAGTGCTAGACACGGACAGGGAGCGAAGACCCAGTACTTC. Residues: CSARHGQGAKTQYF.

This clonotype occurred a few times. This sequence joins TRBV12-3 or TRBV12-4 and TRBJ2-4; a possible D gene is TRBD2 (6 bases). V was cut by 1 base and J by 9 bases, with 19 bases left in between. This CDR3 has 16 residues. As DNA, the CDR3 is TGTGCCAGCAGTTTAGGTCCGATTACCGGGCGGGGCATTCAGTACTTC. This gives the protein CASSLGPITGRGIQYF.

The V gene is TRBV20-1, the J gene TRBJ2-1; no reliable D call. The germline gives CDR1 DFQATT, CDR2 SNEGSKA (reference sequence). The CDR3 runs to 14 residues. V was cut by 3 bases and J by 4 bases, with 13 bases left in between. The CDR3, as DNA: TGCAGTGCTAGGGTGGGTAACCCTTACAATGAGCAGTTCTTC. This sequence encodes CSARVGNPYNEQFF.

The sample holds a few counts of this clonotype. This chain joins TRBV5-6 and TRBJ1-4; 8 positions agree with TRBD1. Per the germline V gene, CDR1 is SGHDT and CDR2 is YYEEEE. This CDR3 is built from 14 residues. Trimming removed 3 bases from V and 7 bases from J; junction bases left unmatched: 5. CDR3 DNA: TGTGCCAGCAGCTCCAGGGGGCAGAGTGAAAAACTGTTTTTT. It encodes CASSSRGQSEKLFF.

The chain is built from TRBV28 and TRBJ2-1; the D call may be TRBD1 or TRBD2 (6 bases each). This CDR3 has 16 residues. V lost 7 bases to trimming and J lost 1 base, with 17 bases between them. CDR1 and CDR2 from the germline V gene are MDHEN and SYDVKM. The CDR3 spells CASTPRGPRSYNEQFF. In DNA, the CDR3 is TGTGCCAGCACTCCTCGGGGGCCCCGGTCCTACAATGAGCAGTTCTTC. Full variable domain (outside the CDR3, taken from reference TRBV28 and TRBJ2-1): DVKVTQSSRYLVKRTGEKVFLECVQDMDHENMFWYRQDPGLGLRLIYFSYDVKMKEKGDIPEGYSVSREKKERFSLILESASTNQTSMYLCASTPRGPRSYNEQFFGPGTRLTVL.

This clonotype showed up many times. V is TRBV28 and J is TRBJ2-7, with D perhaps TRBD2 (5 bases). Germline-derived CDR1 and CDR2 are MDHEN and SYDVKM. The ends were cut back, 6 bases at V and 0 bases at J, with 15 bases in the middle. CDR3 length equals 15 residues. The DNA of the CDR3 is TGTGCCAGCAGCGGACTCTTATCGAGCTCCTACGAGCAGTACTTC. It yields the protein CASSGLLSSSYEQYF.

V usage is TRBV20-1 and J usage is TRBJ2-1, with 8 positions matching TRBD1. J lost 5 bases, V lost 6 bases, and 9 bases had no gene match. The CDR3 runs to 14 residues. Looked up from germline, CDR1 is DFQATT and CDR2 is SNEGSKA (reference sequence). CDR3 residues: CSAPTGVIDNEQFF. In DNA, the CDR3 is TGCAGTGCCCCGACAGGGGTGATTGACAATGAGCAGTTCTTC.

This chain uses TRBV12-3 or TRBV12-4 with TRBJ2-5, with a weak D call TRBD1 (5 bases). This CDR3 is 15 amino acids long. V gave up 2 bases and J gave up 2 bases, with 12 bases separating them. CDR3 loop: CASSLTSQGQETQYF. The CDR3 DNA reads as TGTGCCAGCAGTTTAACGAGTCAGGGACAAGAGACCCAGTACTTC.

This clonotype was observed a handful of times. The chain is built from TRBV12-3 or TRBV12-4 and TRBJ2-7; D perhaps matches TRBD2 (5 bases). The CDR3 is 12 amino acids. V lost 2 bases and J lost 5, with 7 bases in between. CDR3 nucleotides: TGTGCCAGCAGTTTACAGCGGCACGAGCAGTACTTC. This translates into CASSLQRHEQYF.

This clonotype was seen at least ten times. V usage is TRBV28 and J usage is TRBJ2-1; 8 nucleotides align to TRBD2. The CDR3 is 16 amino acids. With 10 bases clipped from V and 0 bases from J, the junction kept 11 bases outside the gene matches. Germline values: CDR1 MDHEN, CDR2 SYDVKM. CDR3 in amino acids: CATRREVGGSYNEQFF. The CDR3 DNA reads as TGTGCCACCAGGCGGGAGGTGGGGGGCTCCTACAATGAGCAGTTCTTC. Full variable domain (outside the CDR3, taken from reference TRBV28 and TRBJ2-1): DVKVTQSSRYLVKRTGEKVFLECVQDMDHENMFWYRQDPGLGLRLIYFSYDVKMKEKGDIPEGYSVSREKKERFSLILESASTNQTSMYLCATRREVGGSYNEQFFGPGTRLTVL.

The rearrangement links TRBV28 to TRBJ2-5, with 7 bases that match TRBD2. The CDR3 covers 13 residues. CDR1 is MDHEN, CDR2 SYDVKM, per germline. V trimming: 7 bases; J trimming: 6 bases; junction bases outside the gene matches: 8. The CDR3 here is CASTRAGVKTQYF. CDR3 DNA sequence: TGTGCCAGCACCCGGGCGGGGGTGAAGACCCAGTACTTC.

This clonotype was observed a few times. V usage is TRBV20-1 and J usage is TRBJ2-7, with TRBD1 matching 8 bases. Germline V gene sequence: CDR1 DFQATT, CDR2 SNEGSKA (reference sequence). This CDR3 region has 14 residues. V shed 5 bases, J shed 4 bases, and the junction held 10 bases outside the gene matches. The chain's CDR3 is CSALDREISYEQYF. For the CDR3, the DNA is TGCAGTGCTTTGGACAGGGAGATCTCTTACGAGCAGTACTTC.

This clonotype came up many times. The V call is TRBV6-5, the J call TRBJ2-7; 10 bases map to TRBD1. Germline V gives CDR1 MNHEY, CDR2 SVGAGI. Germline trimming cut 4 bases from V and 7 bases from J; bases unmatched to any gene: 1. CDR3 length: 12 residues. The DNA of the CDR3 is TGTGCCAGCAGTTGGGGACAGGGGGAGCAGTACTTC. Its translation is CASSWGQGEQYF.

This clonotype was detected only a few times. V usage is TRBV4-3 and J usage is TRBJ2-7, with TRBD1 matching 8 bases. Germline V gene data show CDR1 as LGHNA and CDR2 as YSLEER. Losses at the gene ends were 0 bases for V and 3 bases for J; bases not matched to a gene: 10. The CDR3 totals 17 residues. The CDR3 here is CASSQDRVGQVYYEQYF. The CDR3 DNA is TGCGCCAGCAGCCAAGATCGGGTGGGACAGGTCTACTACGAGCAGTACTTC.

This clonotype has a count of ten or more. The chain links TRBV29-1 to TRBJ2-5; TRBD1 matches at 8 bases. V shed 4 bases, J shed 2 bases, and the junction held 6 bases outside the gene matches. Germline CDR1 and CDR2: SQVTM and ANQGSEA. This CDR3 is built from 14 residues. The CDR3 sequence is CSVVRTGFQETQYF. In nucleotides, the CDR3 is TGCAGCGTTGTTAGGACAGGGTTTCAAGAGACCCAGTACTTC.

This clonotype has a count of ten or more. V and J are TRBV7-2 and TRBJ2-7; the D is unclear. The germline V gene encodes CDR1 SGHTA and CDR2 FQGNSA. This CDR3 contains 16 residues. V was trimmed by 0 bases and J by 0 bases, leaving 12 bases between them. CDR3 DNA: TGTGCCAGCAGCTTAGCGTCGACACGTAGCTCCTACGAGCAGTACTTC. Translated, it gives CASSLASTRSSYEQYF.